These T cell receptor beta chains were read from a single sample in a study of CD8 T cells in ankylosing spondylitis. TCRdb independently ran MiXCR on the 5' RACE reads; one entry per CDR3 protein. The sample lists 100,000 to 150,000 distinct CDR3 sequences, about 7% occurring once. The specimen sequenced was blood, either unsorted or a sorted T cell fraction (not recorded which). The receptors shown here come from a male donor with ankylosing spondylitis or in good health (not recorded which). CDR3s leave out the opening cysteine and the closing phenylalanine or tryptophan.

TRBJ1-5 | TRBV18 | ASSHGTENQPQH
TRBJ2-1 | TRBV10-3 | AISESWGDEQF
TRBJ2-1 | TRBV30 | AWSVTGSSYNEQF
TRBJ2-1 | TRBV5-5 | ASSLEAESSYNEQF
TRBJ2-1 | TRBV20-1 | SARRIEQF
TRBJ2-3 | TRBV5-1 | ASSLDRSTDTQY
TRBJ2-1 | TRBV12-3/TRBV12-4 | ASTTGLAENNEQF
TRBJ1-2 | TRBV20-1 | ISGEAPGYT
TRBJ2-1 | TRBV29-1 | SVSRGSYNEQF
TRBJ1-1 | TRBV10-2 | ASTQNRGPEAF
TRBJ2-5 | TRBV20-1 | SATLGLAQETQY
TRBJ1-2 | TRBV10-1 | ASSEPGGYGYT
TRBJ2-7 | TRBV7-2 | ASSLVDQYEQY
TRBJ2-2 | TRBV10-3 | AIKVLMNTGELF
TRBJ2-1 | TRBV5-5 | ASSETLLHNEQF
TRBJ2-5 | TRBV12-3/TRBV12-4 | ASSSWETQY
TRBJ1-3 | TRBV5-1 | ASTDGSFSGNTIY
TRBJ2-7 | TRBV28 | ASSSSSGGDYEQY
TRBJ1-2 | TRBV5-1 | ASSSGQVGGYT
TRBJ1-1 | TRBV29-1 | SVGWTKMTEAF
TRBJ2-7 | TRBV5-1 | ASSFDRVGTYEQY
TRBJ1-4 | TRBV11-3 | ASSLDLTVRNEEKLF
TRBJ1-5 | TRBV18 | ASSPLAEGNQPQH
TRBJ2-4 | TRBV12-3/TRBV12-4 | ASGAQRQIPH
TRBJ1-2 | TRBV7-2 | ASSRQGDGYT
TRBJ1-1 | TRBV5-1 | ASSSRGKSTNTEAF